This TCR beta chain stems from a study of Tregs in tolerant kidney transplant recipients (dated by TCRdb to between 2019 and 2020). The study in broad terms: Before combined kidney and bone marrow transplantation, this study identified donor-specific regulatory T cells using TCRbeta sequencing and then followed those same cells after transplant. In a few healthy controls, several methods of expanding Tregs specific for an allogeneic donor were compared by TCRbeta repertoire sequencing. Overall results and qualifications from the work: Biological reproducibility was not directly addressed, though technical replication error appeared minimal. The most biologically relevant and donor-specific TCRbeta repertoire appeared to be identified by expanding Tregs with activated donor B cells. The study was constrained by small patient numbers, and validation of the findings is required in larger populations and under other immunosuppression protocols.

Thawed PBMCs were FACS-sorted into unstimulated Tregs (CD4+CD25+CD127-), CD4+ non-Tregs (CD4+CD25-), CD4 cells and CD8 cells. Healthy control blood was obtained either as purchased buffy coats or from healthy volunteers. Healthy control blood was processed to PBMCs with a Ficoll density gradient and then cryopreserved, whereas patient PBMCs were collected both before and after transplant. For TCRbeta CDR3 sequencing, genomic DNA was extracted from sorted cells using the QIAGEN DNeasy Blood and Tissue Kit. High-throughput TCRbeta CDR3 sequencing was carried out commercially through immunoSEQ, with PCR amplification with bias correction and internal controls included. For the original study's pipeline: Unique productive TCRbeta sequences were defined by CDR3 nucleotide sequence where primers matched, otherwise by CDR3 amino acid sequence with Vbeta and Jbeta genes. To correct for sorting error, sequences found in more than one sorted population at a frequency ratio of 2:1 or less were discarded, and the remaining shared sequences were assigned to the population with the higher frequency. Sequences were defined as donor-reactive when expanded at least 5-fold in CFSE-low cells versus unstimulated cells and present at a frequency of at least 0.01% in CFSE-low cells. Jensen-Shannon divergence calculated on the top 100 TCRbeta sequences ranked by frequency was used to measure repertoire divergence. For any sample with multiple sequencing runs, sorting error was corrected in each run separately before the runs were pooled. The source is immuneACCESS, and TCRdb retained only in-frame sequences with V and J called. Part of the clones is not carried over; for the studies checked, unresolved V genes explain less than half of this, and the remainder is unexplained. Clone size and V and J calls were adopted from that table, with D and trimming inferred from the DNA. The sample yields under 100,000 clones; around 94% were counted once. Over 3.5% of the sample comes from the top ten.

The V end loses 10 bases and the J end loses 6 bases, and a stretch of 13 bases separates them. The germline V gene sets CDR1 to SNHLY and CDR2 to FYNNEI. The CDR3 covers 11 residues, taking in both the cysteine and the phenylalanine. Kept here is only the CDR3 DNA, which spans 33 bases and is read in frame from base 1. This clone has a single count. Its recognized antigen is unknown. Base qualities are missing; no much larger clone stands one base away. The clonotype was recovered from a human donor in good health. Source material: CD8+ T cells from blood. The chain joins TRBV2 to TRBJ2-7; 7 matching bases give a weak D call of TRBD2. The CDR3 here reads CATLRGGEQYF. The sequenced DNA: TGTGCCACTCTAAGGGGGGGCGAGCAGTACTTC.